This T cell receptor beta chain was identified during a study of blood T cell repertoires in COVID-19. The assay was immunoSEQ multiplex PCR, and TCRdb's table has in-frame clones only and misses some. Here the sample spans 80,000 to 100,000 clones, around 83% being singletons. This TCR came from a woman at least 80 years old in a cohort sampled during active or convalescent COVID-19. The sample comprised peripheral blood.

CDR3: CASSRTGGGNQPQHF. The CDR3, as DNA: TGTGCCAGCAGTAGGACAGGGGGGGGGAATCAGCCCCAGCATTTT. The chain links TRBV2 to TRBJ1-5; 10 bases map to TRBD1. The CDR3 totals 15 residues. Looked up from germline, CDR1 is SNHLY and CDR2 is FYNNEI. The ends lost 5 bases at V and 4 bases at J; junction bases unmatched: 5.